The 7 T cell receptor beta chains in this list originate from one sample, sequenced in a study of cytomegalovirus exposure and HLA in healthy donors. Profiling relied on immunoSEQ multiplex PCR, and the TCRdb table lists in-frame clones only, not all of them. The sample has almost 200,000 clones; about 81% are singletons. The sample taken for sequencing was PBMCs. These receptors were collected from a woman in her twenties or thirties in good health and CMV-seronegative.

The CDR3 protein is CASAIWTSGEDTQYF. The DNA of the CDR3 is TGCGCCAGCGCAATTTGGACTAGCGGGGAAGATACGCAGTATTTT. The chain has TRBV5-1 and TRBJ2-3; TRBD2 matches 12 bases. The CDR3 is made up of 15 amino acids. From germline, CDR1 is SGHRS and CDR2 YFSETQ. Germline trimming cut 7 bases from V and 5 bases from J; bases unmatched to any gene: 8.

This CDR3 reads CASSFNRVGGNTIYF. The CDR3 DNA sequence: TGTGCCAGCAGCTTCAACAGGGTCGGAGGAAACACCATATATTTT. The chain links TRBV13 to TRBJ1-3, with D maybe TRBD1 (6 bases). The germline V gene encodes CDR1 PRHDT and CDR2 FYEKMQ (reference sequence). There are 15 residues in the CDR3. Between the trimmed V and J ends, which lost 3 bases and 4 bases, there was a span of 13 bases. The full variable domain, its missing parts supplied by reference TRBV13 and TRBJ1-3, is AAGVIQSPRHLIKEKRETATLKCYPIPRHDTVYWYQQGPGQDPQFLISFYEKMQSDKGSIPDRFSAQQFSDYHSELNMSSLELGDSALYFCASSFNRVGGNTIYFGEGSWLTVV.

The V call is TRBV19, the J call TRBJ2-5, with D possibly matching TRBD1 (5 bases). This CDR3 has 14 amino acids. Deletions cut 3 bases from V and 5 bases from J, with 13 bases between. The germline V gene has CDR1 LNHDA and CDR2 SQIVND (reference sequence). The CDR3 nucleotides are TGTGCCAGTAGTATCCGTCCAGGGATGGAGACCCAGTACTTC. Amino acid sequence: CASSIRPGMETQYF.

The chain joins TRBV6-5 to TRBJ1-1; D gene unclear. The CDR3 has 13 residues. Germline CDR1 reads MNHEY; CDR2 reads SVGAGI. V was trimmed by 0 bases and J by 4 bases, leaving 6 bases between them. The CDR3 DNA sequence: TGTGCCAGCAGTTACTCGGTCGGCACTGAAGCTTTCTTT. Translating it yields CASSYSVGTEAFF.

This clone was seen only once. This sequence joins TRBV7-7 and TRBJ2-2; 10 nucleotides line up with TRBD2. The CDR3 is 14 amino acids. The germline CDR1 and CDR2 sequences are SSHAT and FNYEAQ (reference sequence). Germline trimming cut 3 bases from V and 5 bases from J; bases unmatched to any gene: 0. CDR3 bases: TGTGCCAGCAGCTTTAGCGGGGGGACCGGGGAGCTGTTTTTT. Amino acid sequence: CASSFSGGTGELFF.

This sequence joins TRBV5-1 and TRBJ2-1; tentatively, D is TRBD2 (5 bases). V was pared by 3 bases and J by 0 bases, with 13 bases between. The CDR3 totals 16 residues. Germline lookup yields CDR1 SGHRS and CDR2 YFSETQ. CDR3 residues: CASSYPSLSSYNEQFF. CDR3 DNA sequence: TGCGCCAGCAGCTACCCTAGCTTGAGCTCCTACAATGAGCAGTTCTTC. Filled out from reference TRBV5-1 and TRBJ2-1, the complete variable domain reads KAGVTQTPRYLIKTRGQQVTLSCSPISGHRSVSWYQQTPGQGLQFLFEYFSETQRNKGNFPGRFSGRQFSNSRSEMNVSTLELGDSALYLCASSYPSLSSYNEQFFGPGTRLTVL.

The V and J genes are TRBV7-9 and TRBJ1-2, with 10 bases matching TRBD1. There are 15 residues in the CDR3. The germline CDR1 and CDR2 sequences are SEHNR and FQNEAQ (reference sequence). Trimming took 4 bases from V and 3 from J; bases not matched to a gene: 5. As DNA, the CDR3 is TGTGCCAGCAGCTGGGACAGGGGAAGTCACTATGGCTACACCTTC. Translating gives CASSWDRGSHYGYTF.